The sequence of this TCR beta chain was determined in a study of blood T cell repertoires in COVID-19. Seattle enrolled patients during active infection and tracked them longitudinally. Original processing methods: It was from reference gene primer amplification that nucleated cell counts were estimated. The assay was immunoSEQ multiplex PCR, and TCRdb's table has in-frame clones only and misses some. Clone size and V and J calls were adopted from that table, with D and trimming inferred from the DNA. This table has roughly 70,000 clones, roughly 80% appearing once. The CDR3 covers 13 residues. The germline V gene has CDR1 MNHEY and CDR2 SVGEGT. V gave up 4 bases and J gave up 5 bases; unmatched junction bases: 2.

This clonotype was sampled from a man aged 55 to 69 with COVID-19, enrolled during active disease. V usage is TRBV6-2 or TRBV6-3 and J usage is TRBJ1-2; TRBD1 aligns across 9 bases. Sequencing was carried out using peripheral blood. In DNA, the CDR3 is TGTGCCAGCAGTTCGGGACAGGGATATGGCTACACCTTC. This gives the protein CASSSGQGYGYTF.